This section outlines one T cell receptor (beta chain) sequence together with its context. The antigen remains unidentified. Repertoires were generated with immunoSEQ multiplex PCR, while TCRdb's copy carries only in-frame clones and drops some. The sample yields about 160,000 clones, 85% to 90% seen once. V lost 0 bases to trimming and J lost 1 base, with 5 bases between them. The CDR3 has 15 amino acids. Per the germline V gene, CDR1 is SGHDT and CDR2 is YYEEEE. This specimen belongs to a study of cytomegalovirus exposure and HLA in healthy donors. About the research overall: A later analysis reported the same platform for the 90 to 150 validation repertoires and the 666 first-cohort repertoires. Overall study findings and caveats: The tendency of first-cohort TCR clusters to co-occur in the 120 validation repertoires was the finding of a later analysis. The study labeled about 160 TCR beta chains cytomegalovirus-associated. Among TCR sequences, most were rare, though some public TCRs appeared in many donors.

The TCR comes from a woman aged 18 to 35 in good health and CMV-seropositive. The chain is built from TRBV5-6 and TRBJ2-6; D is possibly TRBD1 (5 bases). The specimen sequenced was PBMCs. The CDR3 sequence is CASSLAGSGANVLTF. The CDR3 DNA reads TGTGCCAGCAGCTTGGCAGGGTCTGGGGCCAACGTCCTGACTTTC.